This T cell receptor (beta chain) was identified during a study of T cell responses to AZD1222 COVID-19 vaccine (dated by TCRdb to the early 2020s). Regarding the study in general: AZD1222 recipients with second doses at about 4 weeks or about 12 weeks were pooled, because spike-specific TCR depth and breadth did not differ between schedules. A total of 233 trial participants underwent TCR sequencing, of whom roughly 210 had received two doses of AZD1222 and about 25 had received two doses of the MenACWY control vaccine. Trial participants were enrolled into age subgroups of 18-55, 56-69 and 70-plus years, which contained 148, 28 and 57 TCR-sequenced participants, respectively. On the study overall, not on this receptor specifically: Participants were mostly white British and included more females than males, and it was suggested by the authors that clonal diversity may have been underestimated. After two AZD1222 doses, both the breadth and the depth of spike-specific TCRs were significantly higher than at day 0 and than in MenACWY recipients. Nearly half of unique spike-specific TCRs reportedly recognized epitopes outside regions mutated in the B.1.351 and B.1.1.7 variants. Because no samples from the day 14 peak response were available, repertoires could be characterized only after the peak T cell response. The vaccine-associated CD4 TCRs covered the entire spike protein, and the dominant responses fell in regions 160-218 and 743-854. Conclusions about previously exposed vaccinees are limited, since just six AZD1222 recipients were seropositive for SARS-CoV-2 at baseline. The 56-69-year group was small, and its depth increase did not reach significance, likely because of low power.

The sample's time point label, in plain terms: baseline before first vaccination. Samples from vaccinated people were obtained from the UK trials COV001 and COV002, which included a single-blind randomized controlled phase 2/3 trial of AZD1222 (ChAdOx1 nCoV-19) in healthy adults. For TCRbeta chain sequencing, PBMC samples were collected from trial participants at day 0 and at day 28 after the second dose. A remark on this clone: The antigen it binds to is not known. No much larger clone is present one base from it, and per-base qualities are unavailable.

Inclusive of the bounding cysteine and phenylalanine, the CDR3 is 15 residues long. The kept DNA is CDR3 alone, 45 bases in frame from the first base. The V end gives up 0 bases and the J end 9 bases, leaving 4 bases in the junction not matched to a gene. CDR1 and CDR2, looked up from the germline V gene (reference sequence), are LGHDT and YNNKEL. The CDR3 regions of human TCRbeta chains were analyzed by immunosequencing. The study's own analysis went as follows. TCRs in the repertoires were matched against a reference library of SARS-CoV-2-specific TCRs that had been generated with the MIRA antigen-specificity platform. Breadth was defined as the fraction of unique TCRs that were SARS-CoV-2-associated, and depth was defined as the fraction of total T cells that were SARS-CoV-2-associated. Using the MIRA data, every spike-specific TCR was mapped to the spike region that the TCR reacted to and assigned to either a CD4 or a CD8 class. Log10-transformed breadth and depth values were compared by one-way ANOVA with Sidak's multiple comparisons tests. TCRdb obtained this table from immuneACCESS and retained in-frame rearrangements with V and J assigned. These tables miss some clones; where compared with another copy, unresolved V genes account for less than half of the shortfall, and the remainder is unexplained. V, J and clone size are those of that table, while D and trimming were read from the DNA. This sample comprises about 120,000 clones, about nine tenths of them detected only once. The leading ten clones occupy approximately 4.8% of the sample.

The source is an adult in good health. This material consisted of peripheral blood, taken on day 0 of AZD1222 vaccination. Recombination joined TRBV3-1 (or the pseudogene TRBV3-2) with TRBJ2-3; 12 bases in the junction line up with TRBD2. CDR3 protein: CASSQDGLAGNTQYF. The DNA sequence follows: TGTGCCAGCAGCCAAGACGGACTAGCGGGAAACACGCAGTATTTT.